The entry below describes one TCR beta chain. Donors were grouped by their self-reported clinical history. Assay: immunoSEQ multiplex PCR; the TCRdb copy retains only in-frame clones and omits some. Seen here are about 180,000 clones, around 83% observed once, and the top ten hold roughly 15%. The sample comes from a study of blood T cell repertoires in COVID-19. About the study: From T cells, B-cell-depleted T cells, or PBMCs came the material, which was cDNA or gDNA.

The CDR3 length is 14 residues. Between the trimmed V and J ends, which lost 7 bases and 0 bases, there was a span of 11 bases. Germline V lookup: CDR1 SGHRS, CDR2 YFSETQ. This sequence joins TRBV5-1 and TRBJ2-1; D possibly corresponds to TRBD1 (6 bases). Sequenced material: PBMCs or T cells enriched from blood (not recorded which). This TCR was recovered from a man in his forties or fifties who had recovered from COVID-19. The CDR3 DNA follows: TGCGCCAGCGGAACAGGGAGCTCCTACAATGAGCAGTTCTTC. Protein sequence: CASGTGSSYNEQFF. The full variable domain, rest sourced from reference TRBV5-1 and TRBJ2-1, is KAGVTQTPRYLIKTRGQQVTLSCSPISGHRSVSWYQQTPGQGLQFLFEYFSETQRNKGNFPGRFSGRQFSNSRSEMNVSTLELGDSALYLCASGTGSSYNEQFFGPGTRLTVL.